The rows below give T cell receptor beta chains drawn from one sample of a study of glioma-infiltrating T cells after dendritic cell vaccination. Sequencing was performed with immunoSEQ multiplex PCR; in TCRdb, only in-frame clones are kept and a portion is missing. Of around 100,000 clones in the sample, less than 90% were seen once. The sequencing here drew on blood, taken after dendritic cell vaccination. The receptors originated from a human donor with glioblastoma. Both conserved end residues are part of each CDR3. Each record gives: D gene, J gene, V gene, clone size, CDR3 protein, CDR3 DNA. D genes are given only for firm matches. A row's size may be missing; if present it is once, few, many or a size class.

>TRBD1|TRBJ2-2|TRBV19|-
CASSTGQANTGELFF
TGTGCCAGTAGTACCGGACAGGCGAACACCGGGGAGCTGTTTTTT
>TRBD1|TRBJ1-1|TRBV19|-
CASSVDRGDTEAFF
TGTGCCAGTAGTGTCGACAGGGGTGACACTGAAGCTTTCTTT
>TRBD1|TRBJ1-2|TRBV6-1|-
CASTLTGGYGYTF
TGTGCCAGCACCCTGACAGGGGGCTATGGCTACACCTTC
>-|TRBJ1-5|TRBV15|-
CATSSELANQPQHF
TGTGCCACCAGCAGCGAGCTAGCCAATCAGCCCCAGCATTTT
>-|TRBJ1-5|TRBV19|-
CASSIVAEGNQPQHF
TGTGCCAGTAGTATAGTGGCCGAGGGCAATCAGCCCCAGCATTTT
>-|TRBJ1-1|TRBV10-3|-
CAIGRGNTEAFF
TGTGCCATAGGTAGAGGGAACACTGAAGCTTTCTTT
>-|TRBJ1-5|TRBV7-2|-
CASSPQRQDLGPQHF
TGTGCCAGCAGCCCCCAGAGGCAGGACTTGGGGCCCCAGCATTTT
>TRBD2|TRBJ2-3|TRBV5-1|once
CASSHGLAPDTQYF
TGCGCCAGCAGCCACGGACTAGCGCCAGATACGCAGTATTTT
>-|TRBJ2-3|TRBV4-3|-
CASSQDRRGYTDTQYF
TGCGCCAGCAGCCAAGATCGCAGGGGATACACAGATACGCAGTATTTT
>TRBD1|TRBJ1-2|TRBV19|-
CASSSRDREFHYGYTF
TGTGCCAGTAGTAGCCGGGACAGGGAGTTCCACTATGGCTACACCTTC
>TRBD1|TRBJ2-5|TRBV5-1|-
CASSLGQGDQETQYF
TGCGCCAGCAGCTTGGGACAGGGTGATCAAGAGACCCAGTACTTC
>-|TRBJ2-7|TRBV4-2|once
CASSQQGGAGTYEQYF
TGTGCCAGCAGCCAGCAGGGCGGGGCGGGAACCTACGAGCAGTACTTC
>-|TRBJ1-1|TRBV6-6|-
CASSSQTGTEAFF
TGTGCCAGCAGTTCTCAGACGGGAACTGAAGCTTTCTTT
>-|TRBJ1-2|TRBV5-4|-
CASSSTRDGYTF
TGTGCCAGCAGCTCTACCAGGGATGGCTACACCTTC
>TRBD1|TRBJ1-2|TRBV7-9|few
CASSFRDSYGYTF
TGTGCCAGCAGCTTCCGGGACAGCTATGGCTACACCTTC
>-|TRBJ1-6|TRBV5-1|-
CASSPFLRATPENSPLHF
TGCGCCAGCAGCCCCTTTTTGCGGGCTACTCCCGAGAATTCACCCCTCCACTTT
>-|TRBJ2-7|TRBV19|-
CASSISVTSYEQYF
TGTGCCAGTAGTATATCAGTAACGTCCTACGAGCAGTACTTC
>-|TRBJ1-1|TRBV6-1|-
CASGILTMNTEAFF
TGTGCCAGTGGCATACTTACTATGAACACTGAAGCTTTCTTT
>-|TRBJ1-5|TRBV6-1|-
CASSEERVRDQPQHF
TGTGCCAGCAGTGAAGAAAGGGTGAGGGATCAGCCCCAGCATTTT
>-|TRBJ2-4|TRBV7-2|-
CASSLGQLLAKNIQYF
TGTGCCAGCAGCCTCGGACAGCTACTAGCCAAAAACATTCAGTACTTC
>-|TRBJ1-2|TRBV19|-
CASSKNSHPNYGYTF
TGTGCCAGTAGTAAAAACAGCCACCCAAACTATGGCTACACCTTC
>-|TRBJ1-4|TRBV7-2|-
CASSPQSGLGEKLFF
TGTGCCAGCAGCCCCCAGTCAGGGCTCGGTGAAAAACTGTTTTTT
>TRBD1|TRBJ1-5|TRBV2|-
CASSTTGNNQPQHF
TGTGCCAGCAGTACGACAGGGAATAATCAGCCCCAGCATTTT
>TRBD2|TRBJ2-3|TRBV9|-
CASSISGGRADTQYF
TGTGCCAGCAGCATTAGCGGGGGGCGCGCAGATACGCAGTATTTT
>TRBD1|TRBJ1-4|TRBV2|-
CASRTGTGYKLFF
TGTGCCAGCAGAACCGGGACAGGGTACAAACTGTTTTTT
>-|TRBJ1-6|TRBV6-4|-
CASSENMGDGGSPLHF
TGTGCCAGCAGTGAGAACATGGGGGATGGAGGGTCACCCCTCCACTTT
>TRBD1|TRBJ1-2|TRBV15|-
CATSSSGTGVRYGYTF
TGTGCCACCAGCAGTTCCGGGACAGGGGTTAGGTATGGCTACACCTTC
>TRBD1|TRBJ1-2|TRBV9|-
CASSTPGDREGYTF
TGTGCCAGCAGCACCCCCGGGGACAGGGAGGGCTACACCTTC
>-|TRBJ1-5|TRBV4-3|-
CASSQDRSSNQPQHF
TGCGCCAGCAGCCAAGATCGGAGTAGCAATCAGCCCCAGCATTTT